This T cell receptor beta chain is drawn from a study of shared clonotypes between healthy human individuals. Across the whole study: Three CD4 naive, three CD4 memory, two CD8 naive and one CD8 memory plate were used per donor. Points from the study as a whole: Only blood was sampled, and tissue TCR repertoires likely differ from blood ones.

Division of CD4+ cells produced a CD45RA+ naive subset and a CD45RA-negative memory subset. Sorted-subset replicate PCR reactions contained roughly 200 ng DNA, corresponding to tens of thousands of T cell genomes. Assay: immunoSEQ multiplex PCR; the TCRdb copy retains only in-frame clones and omits some. The sample lists 2 million to 2.5 million clones, almost 96% seen once, with 0.13% in the top ten. Trimming removed 3 bases from V and 9 bases from J, with 9 bases in between. There are 12 residues in the CDR3. CDR1 is SGHTA, CDR2 FQGNSA, per germline. This clone has a single count. Its cognate antigen is unknown.

The chain recombines TRBV7-2 with TRBJ1-3; D may be TRBD1 (5 bases). This TCR was recovered from a man aged 18 to 30 in good health. Sequencing was carried out using naive CD4+ T cells sorted from blood. Subset denoted: CD45RA+ positively selected. The DNA for the CDR3 is TGTGCCAGCAGCTTCGGGGGAGCCACCATATATTTT. Protein sequence: CASSFGGATIYF.